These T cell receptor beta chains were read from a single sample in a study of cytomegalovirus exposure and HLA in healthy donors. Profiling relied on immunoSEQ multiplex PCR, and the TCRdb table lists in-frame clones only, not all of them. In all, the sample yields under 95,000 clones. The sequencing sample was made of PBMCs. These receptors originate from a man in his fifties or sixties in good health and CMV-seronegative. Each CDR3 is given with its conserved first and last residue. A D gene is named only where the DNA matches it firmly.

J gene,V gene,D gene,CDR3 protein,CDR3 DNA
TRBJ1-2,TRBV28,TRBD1,CASSRGQGAYGYTF,TGTGCTAGCAGCAGAGGACAGGGGGCCTATGGCTACACCTTC
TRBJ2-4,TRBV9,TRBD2,CASSVGLAGLAKNIQYF,TGTGCCAGCAGCGTAGGCCTAGCGGGGTTAGCCAAAAACATTCAGTACTTC
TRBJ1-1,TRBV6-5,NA,CASSYSKDLLNTEAFF,TGTGCCAGCAGTTACTCGAAGGACTTACTGAACACTGAAGCTTTCTTT
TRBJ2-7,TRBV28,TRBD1,CASSSPGTGAYEQYF,TGTGCCAGCAGTTCCCCCGGGACAGGGGCCTACGAGCAGTACTTC
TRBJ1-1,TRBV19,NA,CASTVGLMNTEAFF,TGTGCCAGTACCGTGGGACTGATGAACACTGAAGCTTTCTTT
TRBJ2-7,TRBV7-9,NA,CASSLAGRAYEQYF,TGTGCCAGCAGCTTAGCGGGCAGAGCCTACGAGCAGTACTTC
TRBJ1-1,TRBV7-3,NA,CASSLSGTDTEAFF,TGTGCCAGCAGCTTATCGGGAACTGACACTGAAGCTTTCTTT
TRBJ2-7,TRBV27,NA,CASSLSIQGGYEQYF,TGTGCCAGCAGTTTATCGATTCAGGGGGGCTACGAGCAGTACTTC
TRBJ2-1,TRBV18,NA,CASSPRGSRGPYNEQFF,TGTGCCAGCTCACCTCGAGGTAGCAGGGGACCCTACAATGAGCAGTTCTTC
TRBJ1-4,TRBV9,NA,CASSASLGEKLFF,TGTGCCAGCAGCGCTAGCCTGGGTGAAAAACTGTTTTTT
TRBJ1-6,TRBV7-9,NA,CASSSSKNSLYNSPLHF,TGTGCCAGCAGCTCAAGCAAGAACTCCCTTTATAATTCACCCCTCCACTTT
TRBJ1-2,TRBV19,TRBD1,CASSRQGDYYGYTF,TGTGCCAGTAGTCGACAGGGAGACTACTATGGCTACACCTTC
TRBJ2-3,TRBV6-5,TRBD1,CASQPGQATDTQYF,TGTGCCAGCCAACCGGGACAGGCCACAGATACGCAGTATTTT
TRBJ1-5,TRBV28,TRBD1,CASSPTGGSNQPQHF,TGTGCCAGCAGTCCTACAGGGGGTAGCAATCAGCCCCAGCATTTT
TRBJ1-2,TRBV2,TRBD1,CASAGGRTNYGYTF,TGTGCCTCCGCAGGGGGACGGACTAACTATGGCTACACCTTC
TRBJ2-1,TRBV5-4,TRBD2,CASSRKVAGANEQFF,TGTGCCAGCTCTCGAAAGGTAGCGGGGGCGAATGAGCAGTTCTTC
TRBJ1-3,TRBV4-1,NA,CASSQVWGVGNTIYF,TGCGCCAGCAGCCAAGTATGGGGAGTAGGAAACACCATATATTTT
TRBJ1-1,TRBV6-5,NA,CASSYSGGYTEAFF,TGTGCCAGCAGTTACTCGGGAGGTTACACTGAAGCTTTCTTT
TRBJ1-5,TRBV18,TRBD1,CASSVTGGEGQPQHF,TGTGCCAGCTCAGTAACAGGGGGCGAGGGTCAGCCCCAGCATTTT
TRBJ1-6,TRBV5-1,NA,CASSLSQGYNSPLHF,TGCGCCAGCAGCTTATCACAGGGATATAATTCACCCCTCCACTTT
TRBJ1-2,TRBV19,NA,CASSIVGSGDYGYTF,TGTGCCAGTAGTATAGTCGGATCAGGGGACTATGGCTACACCTTC
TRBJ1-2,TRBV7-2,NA,CASSSPGGVDYGYTF,TGTGCCAGCAGCTCACCGGGAGGGGTCGACTATGGCTACACCTTC
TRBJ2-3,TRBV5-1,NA,CASRGSSTDTQYF,TGCGCCAGCCGGGGTTCTAGCACAGATACGCAGTATTTT
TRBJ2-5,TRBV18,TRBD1,CASSPDRGKETQYF,TGTGCCAGCTCACCCGACAGGGGGAAAGAGACCCAGTACTTC
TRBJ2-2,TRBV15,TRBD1,CATSRGQGVAGELFF,TGTGCCACCAGCAGAGGACAGGGGGTGGCGGGGGAGCTGTTTTTT
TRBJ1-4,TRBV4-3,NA,CASSHKAGQINEKLFF,TGCGCCAGCAGCCACAAGGCTGGACAAATCAATGAAAAACTGTTTTTT
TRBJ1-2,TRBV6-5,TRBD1,CASSYSQGAYGYTF,TGTGCCAGCAGTTACTCACAGGGGGCCTATGGCTACACCTTC
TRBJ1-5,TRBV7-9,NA,CASSLGQASNQPQHF,TGTGCCAGCAGCTTAGGACAGGCGAGCAATCAGCCCCAGCATTTT
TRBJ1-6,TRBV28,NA,CAIRGRDISPLHF,TGTGCCATCCGTGGACGGGATATTTCACCCCTCCACTTT
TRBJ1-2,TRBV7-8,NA,CASSLQTVPNLYGYTF,TGTGCCAGCAGCTTACAGACAGTCCCTAACCTCTATGGCTACACCTTC
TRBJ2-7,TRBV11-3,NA,CASSLDGSMREQYF,TGTGCCAGCAGCTTAGATGGGAGTATGCGCGAGCAGTACTTC
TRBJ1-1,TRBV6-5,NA,CASRLNRNTEAFF,TGTGCCAGCAGACTAAATCGGAACACTGAAGCTTTCTTT
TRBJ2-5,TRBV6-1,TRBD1,CASSGTGVLQTQYF,TGTGCCAGCAGTGGGACAGGGGTGTTACAGACCCAGTACTTC
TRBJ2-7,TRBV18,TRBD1,CASSPTTGGWSEQYF,TGTGCCAGCTCACCCACTACAGGGGGCTGGTCCGAGCAGTACTTC
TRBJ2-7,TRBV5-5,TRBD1,CASSSIQGRNEQYF,TGTGCCAGCAGCTCGATACAGGGGAGAAACGAGCAGTACTTC
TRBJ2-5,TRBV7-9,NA,CASSLVHYKETQYF,TGTGCCAGCAGCTTAGTCCACTATAAAGAGACCCAGTACTTC
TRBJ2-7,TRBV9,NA,CASSVGGTGSYEQYF,TGTGCCAGCAGCGTAGGAGGTACAGGGTCCTACGAGCAGTACTTC
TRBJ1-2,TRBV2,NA,CASSENRVGGYTF,TGTGCCAGCAGTGAAAACAGGGTGGGTGGCTACACCTTC
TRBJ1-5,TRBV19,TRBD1,CASSRDRDNQPQHF,TGTGCCAGTAGTAGGGACAGGGACAATCAGCCCCAGCATTTT
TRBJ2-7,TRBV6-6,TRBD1,CASSYSSQGTYEQYF,TGTGCCAGCAGTTACTCTTCACAGGGGACCTACGAGCAGTACTTC
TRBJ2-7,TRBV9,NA,CASSPRGGTGTPYEQYF,TGTGCCAGCAGCCCACGGGGGGGGACAGGGACTCCCTACGAGCAGTACTTC
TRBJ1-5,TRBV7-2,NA,CASSSYKNNQPQHF,TGTGCCAGCAGCTCGTACAAGAACAATCAGCCCCAGCATTTT
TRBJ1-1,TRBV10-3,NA,CAISESKGIVTEAFF,TGTGCCATCAGTGAGTCAAAGGGGATCGTGACTGAAGCTTTCTTT
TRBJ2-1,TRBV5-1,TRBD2,CASSLPSGGYNEQFF,TGCGCCAGCAGCTTGCCTAGCGGGGGCTACAATGAGCAGTTCTTC
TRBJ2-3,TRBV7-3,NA,CASSHGGTPGDTQYF,TGTGCCAGCAGTCATGGGGGCACCCCGGGCGATACGCAGTATTTT
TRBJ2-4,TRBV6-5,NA,CASSYGGGQNIQYF,TGTGCCAGCAGTTATGGGGGAGGACAAAACATTCAGTACTTC
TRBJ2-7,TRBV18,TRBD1,CASSPTTGSSYEQYF,TGTGCCAGCTCACCAACGACAGGGAGCTCCTACGAGCAGTACTTC
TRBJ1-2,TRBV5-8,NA,CASSPAGGYTF,TGTGCCAGCAGCCCCGCGGGGGGCTACACCTTC
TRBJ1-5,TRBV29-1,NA,CSVGAGDQPQHF,TGCAGCGTTGGGGCAGGGGATCAGCCCCAGCATTTT
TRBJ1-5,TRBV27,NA,CASSGTANQPQHF,TGTGCCAGCAGTGGAACAGCTAATCAGCCCCAGCATTTT
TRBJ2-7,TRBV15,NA,CATSINFRDEQYF,TGTGCCACCAGCATCAATTTCAGGGACGAGCAGTACTTC